This TCR beta chain was sequenced during a study of brain metastases from non-small cell lung cancer. The data were produced by immunoSEQ multiplex PCR, yet TCRdb's version contains in-frame clones alone and is incomplete. The sample records some 1,100 clones, 80% to 90% being singletons. Germline V gene sequence: CDR1 MGHDK, CDR2 SYGVNS. V lost 4 bases to trimming and J lost 4 bases; unmatched junction nucleotides: 3. This CDR3 is 13 amino acids long. The source material was tumor-adjacent normal tissue. This chain uses TRBV25-1 with TRBJ1-2, with 7 bases fitting TRBD1. The sequence was collected from a donor aged 40 or over with non-small cell lung cancer. CDR3 nucleotide sequence: TGTGCCAGCAGTGGACAGGGAATCTATGGCTACACCTTC. It encodes CASSGQGIYGYTF.